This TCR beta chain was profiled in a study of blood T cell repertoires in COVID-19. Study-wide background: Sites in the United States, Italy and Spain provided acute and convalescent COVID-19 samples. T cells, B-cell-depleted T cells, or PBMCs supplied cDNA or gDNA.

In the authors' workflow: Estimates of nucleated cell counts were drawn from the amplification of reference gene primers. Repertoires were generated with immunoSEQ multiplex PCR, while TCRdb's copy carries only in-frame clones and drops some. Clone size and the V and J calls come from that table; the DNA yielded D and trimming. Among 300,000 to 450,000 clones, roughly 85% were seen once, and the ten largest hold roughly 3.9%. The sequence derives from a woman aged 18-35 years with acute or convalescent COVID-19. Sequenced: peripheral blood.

DNA for the CDR3: TGTGCCAGCAGTGGATCCAGGGTGACCCAGACCGGGGAGCTGTTTTTT. Encoded protein: CASSGSRVTQTGELFF. The rearrangement joins TRBV2 to TRBJ2-2; a weak D match, TRBD1 (5 bases). V was trimmed by 4 bases and J by 5 bases, leaving 17 bases between them. Germline V CDR1 and CDR2: SNHLY, FYNNEI. The CDR3 covers 16 residues.